This T cell receptor beta chain emerged from a study of T cell changes during pregnancy in multiple sclerosis. The data were produced by immunoSEQ multiplex PCR, yet TCRdb's version contains in-frame clones alone and is incomplete. Of some 99,000 clones detected, roughly nine tenths appear once; the ten largest clones hold about 2.3%. The sequencing here drew on peripheral blood, taken after pregnancy. The sequence came from a female donor in good health, enrolled as a control in a pregnancy study.

DNA of the CDR3: TGTGCCAGTAGTATAGATCCTCGAGCGGGGGCCAACAATGAGCAGTTCTTC. Translated: CASSIDPRAGANNEQFF. The chain has TRBV19 and TRBJ2-1, with 8 bases lining up with TRBD2. Germline loops: CDR1 LNHDA, CDR2 SQIVND (reference sequence). V shed 0 bases and J 5 bases; nucleotides not matched to a gene: 9. CDR3 size: 17 residues.